The 10 T cell receptor beta chains below were found in one sample sequenced in a study of blood T cells in healthy people across ages. For the second PCR, which ran for 7 to 11 cycles, a sample-barcoded 5' primer and a J-beta primer mix were used. From the 5' RACE reads, TCRdb called clonotypes with MiXCR, one entry per CDR3 protein. The data contain about 1.4 million distinct CDR3 sequences, around 59% of them singletons. Sequences were obtained from blood. All receptors come from a man between 18 and 29 years old in good health.

This chain connects TRBV3-1 to TRBJ2-5; unclear D gene. CDR1 is LGHDT, CDR2 YNNKEL, per germline (reference sequence). The CDR3 consists of 13 residues. V lost 0 bases and J lost 4, with 6 bases in between. CDR3 protein: CASSQDSPETQYF. The CDR3 DNA follows: TGTGCCAGCAGCCAAGACAGCCCAGAGACCCAGTACTTC.

The V call is TRBV9, the J call TRBJ1-1, with unresolved D. The V and J ends lost 4 bases and 0 bases respectively, with 10 bases between them. The length of the CDR3 is 14 residues. Germline CDR1 and CDR2: SGDLS and YYNGEE. This CDR3 reads CASSRMGLNTEAFF. CDR3 coding DNA: TGTGCCAGCAGCCGTATGGGGTTGAACACTGAAGCTTTCTTT.

V usage is TRBV6-5 and J usage is TRBJ2-5, with 7 nucleotides matching TRBD2. V trimming: 4 bases; J trimming: 10 bases; junction bases outside the gene matches: 3. Germline V gene data show CDR1 as MNHEY and CDR2 as SVGAGI. The CDR3 runs 11 residues. In DNA, the CDR3 is TGTGCCAGCAGTTTGGGGGACTACCAGTACTTC. Translation: CASSLGDYQYF.

CDR3 protein: CASSQEGDNTGELFF. Written as DNA, the CDR3 is TGCGCCAGCAGCCAAGAGGGGGACAACACCGGGGAGCTGTTTTTT. The chain couples TRBV4-3 to TRBJ2-2; tentatively, D is TRBD1 or TRBD2 (5 bases each). This CDR3 spans 15 amino acids. The V gene's germline CDR1 is LGHNA and CDR2 YSLEER. V was cut by 0 bases and J by 2 bases, with 7 bases left in between.

The chain joins TRBV14 to TRBJ2-4; 12 bases align to TRBD2. The J call may not be correct, given that the DNA end is closer to TRBJ2-7. CDR3 size: 16 residues. Germline CDR1 reads SGHDN; CDR2 reads FVKESK. The CDR3 is CASSHFGLAGLDEQYF. Here the CDR3 DNA reads TGTGCCAGCAGCCACTTTGGACTAGCGGGACTCGACGAGCAGTACTTC.

The gene calls are TRBV12-3 or TRBV12-4 and TRBJ1-4; D remains unclear. This CDR3 contains 11 residues. Between the trimmed V and J ends, which lost 4 bases and 11 bases, there was a span of 8 bases. DNA of the CDR3: TGTGCCAGCAGTTCGGGTGGGAAACTGTTTTTT. The encoded protein is CASSSGGKLFF.

This chain joins TRBV6-2 or TRBV6-3 and TRBJ2-3, with D unclear. Trimming shortened V by 0 bases and J by 2 bases, and 6 bases separated the two germline ends. Germline V gives CDR1 MNHEY, CDR2 SVGEGT. The CDR3 totals 14 residues. This CDR3 reads CASSYSTFTDTQYF. The CDR3 DNA sequence: TGTGCCAGCAGTTACTCAACGTTCACAGATACGCAGTATTTT.

The gene calls are TRBV20-1 and TRBJ2-5, with 10 bases aligning to TRBD2. The DNA end lines up better with TRBJ2-7; the J call may be wrong. Germline lookup yields CDR1 DFQATT and CDR2 SNEGSKA (reference sequence). There are 15 residues in the CDR3. The CDR3 DNA follows: TGCAGTGCTAGAGAAAGGACTAGCGGTATCTACGAGCAGTACTTC. As protein: CSARERTSGIYEQYF.

This clonotype was detected once. The chain has TRBV7-2 and TRBJ2-5, with D hard to call. From germline, CDR1 is SGHTA and CDR2 FQGNSA. The CDR3 sequence is 11 residues long. V gave up 11 bases and J gave up 4 bases, with 11 bases separating them. CDR3 sequence: CARPLLETQYF. CDR3 in DNA: TGTGCCCGACCCTTGTTAGAGACCCAGTACTTC.

V gene TRBV12-3 or TRBV12-4 combines with J gene TRBJ2-1; 8 bases map to TRBD1. The CDR3 consists of 15 residues. The V segment lost 4 bases and the J segment 5 bases; nucleotides outside the gene matches: 7. This CDR3 is CASSSWTGRDNEQFF. In DNA form, the CDR3 reads TGTGCCAGCAGTTCCTGGACAGGGCGCGACAATGAGCAGTTCTTC.